What follows describes a single TCR beta chain. Antigen: not known. This record belongs to a study of blood T cells in healthy people across ages. CDR1 SQVTM and CDR2 ANQGSEA come from the germline V gene. The length of the CDR3 is 17 residues. V lost 3 bases and J 0 bases, leaving 15 bases between the germline ends. With a J-beta primer mix and a sample-barcoded 5' primer, a second PCR ran about 7 to 12 cycles. Each CDR3 protein is one row after TCRdb ran MiXCR on the 5' RACE reads. The sample carries about 680,000 distinct CDR3 sequences, 45% to 50% recorded once. Study-wide results and limits: One million T cells yielded diversity estimates that were considered underestimates.

About 10 milliliters of peripheral blood were drawn from each donor. J is TRBJ2-6 and V is TRBV29-1; D is perhaps TRBD1 or TRBD2 (6 bases each). The sequenced material came from blood. This TCR was recovered from a woman aged 55-69 years in good health. Here the CDR3 DNA reads TGCAGCGTTGAGGAGGGACATATGACCTCTGGGGCCAACGTCCTGACTTTC. Translation gives CSVEEGHMTSGANVLTF.